These 29 T cell receptor beta chains were sequenced from one sample in a study of T cell responses to AZD1222 COVID-19 vaccine. Using immunoSEQ multiplex PCR, the repertoire was profiled, and TCRdb retains in-frame clones only, with some absent. The sample holds 100,000 to 150,000 clones; about 87% are singletons and the top ten take over 9.5%. This specimen was peripheral blood, taken on day 0 of AZD1222 vaccination. These TCRs come from an adult in good health.

The chain links TRBV10-2 to TRBJ2-1, with D hard to call. Deletions cut 2 bases from V and 3 bases from J, with 11 bases between. Germline lookup yields CDR1 WSHSY and CDR2 SAAADI. CDR3 length: 15 amino acids. DNA of the CDR3: TGCGCCAGCAGTGAGGGGGTCCTCCGCTACAATGAGCAGTTCTTC. This codes for CASSEGVLRYNEQFF.

The chain uses TRBV5-1 and TRBJ2-1, with D unresolved. The CDR3 loop spans 14 amino acids. Trimming cost V 0 bases and J 10 bases, with 14 bases left between them. The germline V gene has CDR1 SGHRS and CDR2 YFSETQ. CDR3 DNA sequence: TGCGCCAGCAGCTTGGTCCTGGGTGCGGACGAGCAGTTCTTC. Its translation: CASSLVLGADEQFF.

J is TRBJ1-2 and V is TRBV6-2 or TRBV6-3; no clear D gene. Germline V gene data show CDR1 as MNHEY and CDR2 as SVGEGT. Trimming shortened V by 0 bases and J by 5 bases, and 7 bases separated the two germline ends. The CDR3 contains 13 residues. The CDR3 DNA is TGTGCCAGCAGTTACTCGGGTCTTTATGGCTACACCTTC. It codes for CASSYSGLYGYTF.

The chain employs TRBV2 and TRBJ1-4, with D perhaps TRBD1 (5 bases). V dropped 8 bases and J dropped 3 bases, with 19 bases sitting between them. Germline V CDR1 and CDR2: SNHLY, FYNNEI. This CDR3 comprises 16 residues. This CDR3 reads CASYPGHGRANEKLFF. In DNA, the CDR3 is TGTGCCAGCTATCCAGGACACGGGAGGGCTAATGAAAAACTGTTTTTT. The complete variable domain, with remaining parts taken from reference TRBV2 and TRBJ1-4, reads EPEVTQTPSHQVTQMGQEVILRCVPISNHLYFYWYRQILGQKVEFLVSFYNNEISEKSEIFDDQFSVERPDGSNFTLKIRSTKLEDSAMYFCASYPGHGRANEKLFFGSGTQLSVL.

The V and J genes are TRBV7-9 and TRBJ1-6, with 8 bases fitting TRBD1. The CDR3 runs to 15 residues. Germline loops: CDR1 SEHNR, CDR2 FQNEAQ (reference sequence). V lost 5 bases, J lost 10 bases, and 10 bases stayed unmatched. The CDR3 loop reads CASSTSGAGGSPLHF. The CDR3 region has the DNA TGTGCCAGCAGCACCTCAGGCGCAGGGGGCTCACCCCTCCACTTT.

This sequence joins TRBV6-5 and TRBJ1-4; weak D call: TRBD1 (5 bases). V was trimmed by 0 bases and J by 8 bases, leaving 13 bases between them. Germline CDR1 MNHEY, CDR2 SVGAGI. The CDR3 runs 15 residues. The CDR3 sequence: CASSYSGLRVEKLFF. The CDR3 nucleotides are TGTGCCAGCAGTTACTCGGGGCTGAGGGTCGAAAAACTGTTTTTT.

V usage is TRBV7-2 and J usage is TRBJ2-1; D gene ambiguous. The CDR3 totals 13 residues. V dropped 4 bases and J dropped 4 bases, with 8 bases sitting between them. CDR1 is SGHTA and CDR2 is FQGNSA in the germline V gene. The DNA of the CDR3 is TGTGCCAGCAGCTCCGGCAGATACAATGAGCAGTTCTTC. It encodes CASSSGRYNEQFF.

This clone was seen just once. The CDR3 protein is CASSQDRPGQGMNEQYF. For the CDR3, the DNA is TGCGCCAGCAGCCAAGATAGGCCGGGACAGGGCATGAACGAGCAGTACTTC. The rearrangement links TRBV4-1 to TRBJ2-7; 9 nucleotides align to TRBD1. V lost 0 bases, J lost 5 bases, and 11 bases stayed unmatched. The CDR3 runs to 17 residues. The V gene's germline CDR1 is MGHRA and CDR2 YSYEKL.

The genes are TRBV10-3 and TRBJ2-1, with 13 bases fitting TRBD2. CDR3 length: 15 residues. Germline lookup yields CDR1 ENHRY and CDR2 SYGVKD. J was trimmed by 9 bases and V by 6 bases; bases with no gene match: 8. This CDR3 is CAIRGTSGRAGEQFF. CDR3 bases: TGTGCCATCAGGGGAACTAGCGGGAGGGCCGGTGAGCAGTTCTTC.

The rearrangement uses TRBV5-4 and TRBJ2-1; 14 bases are a match to TRBD2. Germline V CDR1 and CDR2: SGHNT, YYREEE (reference sequence). This CDR3 region has 16 residues. With V trimmed by 4 bases and J by 9 bases, 9 bases remained unmatched. The CDR3 loop is CASSAGTSGRGGEQFF. Here the CDR3 DNA reads TGTGCCAGCAGCGCCGGGACTAGCGGGAGAGGGGGTGAGCAGTTCTTC.

The V call is TRBV5-4, the J call TRBJ1-2; D call uncertain. Germline values: CDR1 SGHNT, CDR2 YYREEE (reference sequence). Trimming cost V 9 bases and J 4 bases, with 19 bases left between them. The length of the CDR3 is 14 residues. CDR3 region: CATKPPGSVYGYTF. CDR3 coding DNA: TGTGCCACCAAACCCCCGGGGAGCGTCTATGGCTACACCTTC.

V is TRBV29-1 and J is TRBJ2-1, with D perhaps TRBD2 (6 bases). The CDR3 sequence is 13 residues long. Germline CDR1 reads SQVTM; CDR2 reads ANQGSEA. The germline V and J ends were trimmed by 0 bases and 10 bases, with 13 bases remaining between them. CDR3 DNA sequence: TGCAGCGTTGAAGACTATACTAGCTTCGAGCAGTTCTTC. Translating it yields CSVEDYTSFEQFF.

This clone appeared a single time. The V gene is TRBV7-9, the J gene TRBJ1-1, with D perhaps matching TRBD1 (6 bases). V was pared by 3 bases and J by 2 bases, with 10 bases between. This CDR3 contains 14 residues. Germline lookup yields CDR1 SEHNR and CDR2 FQNEAQ (reference sequence). CDR3 sequence: CASSFDRSNTEAFF. CDR3 coding DNA: TGTGCCAGCAGCTTCGACAGGAGCAACACTGAAGCTTTCTTT. Complete variable domain (other parts from reference TRBV7-9 and TRBJ1-1): DTGVSQNPRHKITKRGQNVTFRCDPISEHNRLYWYRQTLGQGPEFLTYFQNEAQLEKSRLLSDRFSAERPKGSFSTLEIQRTEQGDSAMYLCASSFDRSNTEAFFGQGTRLTVV.

The chain combines TRBV5-1 with TRBJ2-3, with 12 positions matching TRBD2. Germline CDR1 SGHRS, CDR2 YFSETQ. V lost 2 bases, J lost 4 bases, and 5 bases stayed unmatched. This CDR3 contains 16 residues. CDR3 loop: CASSLAASGRADTQYF. In nucleotides, the CDR3 is TGCGCCAGCAGCTTAGCGGCTAGCGGGAGGGCAGATACGCAGTATTTT.

The chain is built from TRBV6-5 and TRBJ1-2; D perhaps matches TRBD1 (5 bases). The CDR3 length is 12 residues. Germline values: CDR1 MNHEY, CDR2 SVGAGI. With 8 bases removed from V and 4 bases from J, the gap between germline ends came to 11 bases. This chain's CDR3 is CASSGSGYGYTF. CDR3 sequence (DNA): TGTGCCAGCTCAGGGAGCGGCTATGGCTACACCTTC.

This clone was observed a single time. This chain uses TRBV3-1 (or the pseudogene TRBV3-2) with TRBJ2-7; the match to TRBD2 covers 15 bases. V shed 2 bases and J 6 bases; nucleotides not matched to a gene: 8. Germline V gene data show CDR1 as LGHDT and CDR2 as YNNKEL (reference sequence). The CDR3 is 17 residues long. The CDR3 DNA sequence: TGTGCCAGCAGCCAATACCTACCGGGACTAGCGGGAGGCGAGCAGTACTTC. Residues: CASSQYLPGLAGGEQYF.

The chain is built from TRBV5-1 and TRBJ2-1; 13 nucleotides agree with TRBD2. This CDR3 has 14 residues. Germline CDR1 and CDR2: SGHRS and YFSETQ. J gave up 4 bases and V 5 bases, and 0 bases lay outside the gene matches. The CDR3 DNA reads TGCGCCAGCAGGGGACTAGCGGGATACAATGAGCAGTTCTTC. Protein product: CASRGLAGYNEQFF.

The chain is built from TRBV6-2 or TRBV6-3 and TRBJ1-5; D not resolved. V was cut by 0 bases and J by 3 bases, with 21 bases left in between. The germline gives CDR1 MNHEY, CDR2 SVGEGT. CDR3 size: 19 residues. The CDR3 sequence is CASSYSIYGTEIDNQPQHF. CDR3 DNA sequence: TGTGCCAGCAGTTACTCGATATACGGCACTGAGATAGACAATCAGCCCCAGCATTTT.

The V gene is TRBV19, the J gene TRBJ1-2, with 9 bases matching TRBD1. The V gene's germline CDR1 is LNHDA and CDR2 SQIVND (reference sequence). Losses at the gene ends were 5 bases for V and 4 bases for J; bases not matched to a gene: 14. CDR3 length equals 17 residues. CDR3 loop: CASSGPGQGVKSYGYTF. In DNA form, the CDR3 reads TGTGCCAGTAGTGGGCCGGGACAGGGCGTAAAATCCTATGGCTACACCTTC.

The chain links TRBV5-1 to TRBJ2-7; D ambiguous. Germline lookup yields CDR1 SGHRS and CDR2 YFSETQ. Trimming left V 5 bases short and J 3 bases short, with 12 bases between. The CDR3 covers 13 residues. The CDR3 loop reads CASRMDRLYEQYF. CDR3 DNA sequence: TGCGCCAGCAGAATGGATAGGCTCTACGAGCAGTACTTC.

This clone was detected only once. The chain is built from TRBV25-1 and TRBJ1-2, with D perhaps TRBD1 (5 bases). The CDR3 sequence is 14 residues long. V was clipped by 5 bases and J by 1 base, with 11 bases between them. Germline V gene data show CDR1 as MGHDK and CDR2 as SYGVNS. CDR3 DNA: TGTGCCAGCAGTTTAGTGACAGTTAACTATGGCTACACCTTC. This sequence encodes CASSLVTVNYGYTF.

On this clone: In the same sample, other DNA sequences code for this CDR3. The chain is built from TRBV9 and TRBJ2-3, with D uncertain. V was clipped by 2 bases and J by 0 bases, with 7 bases between them. Germline V gene lookup returns CDR1 SGDLS and CDR2 YYNGEE. CDR3 length: 14 amino acids. The CDR3 protein is CASSVEGSTDTQYF. The CDR3 coding sequence is TGTGCCAGCAGCGTTGAAGGTAGCACAGATACGCAGTATTTT.

The CDR3 DNA follows: TGTGCCAGCAGCACGGGGACAAGAATTTACGAGCAGTACTTC. Its protein product is CASSTGTRIYEQYF. The V and J genes are TRBV5-6 and TRBJ2-7, with D possibly being TRBD1 (6 bases). From germline, CDR1 is SGHDT and CDR2 YYEEEE. This CDR3 is built from 14 residues. V lost 4 bases and J 4 bases, leaving 15 bases between the germline ends.

The chain has TRBV4-2 and TRBJ1-4; no clear D. V lost 3 bases and J lost 3, with 14 bases in between. Germline CDR1 is LGHNA and CDR2 is YNFKEQ. The CDR3 covers 16 residues. The CDR3 loop reads CASSHERAEPNEKLFF. CDR3 DNA sequence: TGTGCCAGCAGCCACGAAAGGGCGGAACCTAATGAAAAACTGTTTTTT.

The rearrangement links TRBV5-1 to TRBJ2-2; TRBD2 is a possible D gene (6 bases). This CDR3 is 15 amino acids long. V dropped 1 base and J dropped 5 bases, with 12 bases sitting between them. Germline assignment: CDR1 SGHRS and CDR2 YFSETQ. CDR3 sequence (DNA): TGCGCCAGCAGCTTGTTGTCCGGAGGGACCGGGGAGCTGTTTTTT. Its protein product is CASSLLSGGTGELFF.

The sample holds one count of this clone. This chain uses TRBV11-2 with TRBJ2-5, with TRBD2 identical over 11 bases. CDR3 length: 15 amino acids. In germline, CDR1 is SGHAT, CDR2 FQNNGV. J lost 1 base, V lost 5 bases, and 3 bases had no gene match. Here the CDR3 reads CASSVSGRAQETQYF. CDR3 nucleotide sequence: TGTGCCAGCAGCGTTAGCGGGAGGGCCCAAGAGACCCAGTACTTC.

J is TRBJ1-4 and V is TRBV5-5, with TRBD1 matching 11 bases. J lost 10 bases, V lost 4 bases, and 6 bases had no gene match. The CDR3 covers 14 residues. The germline V gene has CDR1 SGHKS and CDR2 YYEKEE (reference sequence). The CDR3: CASSPPGQGVKLFF. The CDR3 bases are TGTGCCAGCAGCCCTCCGGGACAGGGGGTAAAACTGTTTTTT. Full variable domain (outside the CDR3, taken from reference TRBV5-5 and TRBJ1-4): DAGVTQSPTHLIKTRGQQVTLRCSPISGHKSVSWYQQVLGQGPQFIFQYYEKEERGRGNFPDRFSARQFPNYSSELNVNALLLGDSALYLCASSPPGQGVKLFFGSGTQLSVL.

The chain couples TRBV21-1 to TRBJ1-4; the table's D call TRBD1 went unverified against the DNA. TRBV21-1 is marked as a pseudogene. This CDR3 spans 17 amino acids. The CDR3: CASSSPDRGVTNEKLFF. The CDR3, as DNA: TGTGCCAGCAGCTCGCCGGACAGGGGGGTGACTAATGAAAAACTGTTTTTT.

The gene calls are TRBV6-5 and TRBJ1-4; 7 bases fit TRBD1. CDR1 and CDR2 (germline): MNHEY, SVGAGI. The J segment lost 10 bases and the V segment lost 0 bases, leaving 2 bases of the junction unmatched. The CDR3 is 13 amino acids. Here the CDR3 DNA reads TGTGCCAGCAGTTACTCGGCAGGGGGAAAACTGTTTTTT. It codes for CASSYSAGGKLFF.